This TCR beta chain was documented in a study of T cell responses to AZD1222 COVID-19 vaccine. Sequenced by immunoSEQ multiplex PCR; TCRdb stores in-frame clones only, minus some. This table holds some 150,000 clones, 75% to 95% found once. Study-wide findings and caveats: A rise in Spike-specific TCR breadth and depth followed two AZD1222 doses. At baseline, seropositivity was found in only six AZD1222 recipients. Across spike, vaccine-associated CD4 TCRs were found, dominant at 160-218 and 743-854.

Points on this clone: Its target is not known. The identical CDR3 is also encoded by other nucleotide sequences in the sample.

The junction had 2 bases not matched to a gene; V was cut back by 5 bases and J by 1 base. The CDR3 loop spans 14 amino acids. The germline gives CDR1 MNHEY, CDR2 SMNVEV (reference sequence). The input for sequencing was peripheral blood, taken on day 0 of AZD1222 vaccination. This receptor was taken from an adult in good health. The rearrangement uses TRBV27 and TRBJ2-7; TRBD2 agrees at 10 bases. CDR3 nucleotide sequence: TGTGCCAGCAGTCGGACTAGCGGATCCTACGAGCAGTACTTC. Translated, it gives CASSRTSGSYEQYF.